Listed here are 26 T cell receptor beta chains from one sample, sequenced in a study of T-cell memory formation after mild COVID-19. Each CDR3 protein is one row after TCRdb ran MiXCR on the 5' RACE reads. The sample has approximately 400,000 distinct CDR3 sequences, 24% seen once; the top ten hold 7.5% to 10%. Material for sequencing was PBMCs or a T cell subset sorted from them (not recorded which). The receptors derive from an adult woman who had mild COVID-19 (a few samples of this study predate the infection). Cell type and time point are not known.

This clonotype has only a few counts. The J gene is TRBJ2-4, the V gene TRBV11-3, with 7 bases that match TRBD2. This CDR3 has 15 residues. V trimming: 3 bases; J trimming: 10 bases; junction bases outside the gene matches: 12. Germline V CDR1 and CDR2: SGHNT, YENEEA. The CDR3: CASSLGGIAGQIQYF. Written as DNA, the CDR3 is TGTGCCAGCAGCTTGGGGGGGATTGCGGGGCAAATTCAGTACTTC.

This clonotype was observed a few times. V and J are TRBV12-3 or TRBV12-4 and TRBJ2-5, with TRBD1 matching 7 bases. The CDR3 has 14 residues. The junction had 4 bases not matched to a gene; V was cut back by 5 bases and J by 1 base. The CDR3 bases are TGTGCCAGCAGTCCAAGGGGGCTCCAAGAGACCCAGTACTTC. Translation: CASSPRGLQETQYF.

V and J are TRBV15 and TRBJ2-5, with D possibly matching TRBD2 (5 bases). V lost 3 bases and J 1 base, leaving 15 bases between the germline ends. The V gene's germline CDR1 is LNHNV and CDR2 YYDKDF (reference sequence). CDR3 length equals 16 residues. DNA for the CDR3: TGTGCCACCAGCAGTTACCAGGCGGGCACCCAAGAGACCCAGTACTTC. It is translated as CATSSYQAGTQETQYF. The variable domain in full, completed from reference TRBV15 and TRBJ2-5, reads DAMVIQNPRYQVTQFGKPVTLSCSQTLNHNVMYWYQQKSSQAPKLLFHYYDKDFNNEADTPDNFQSRRPNTSFCFLDIRSPGLGDTAMYLCATSSYQAGTQETQYFGPGTRLLVL.

This clonotype was recorded once. V and J are TRBV4-2 and TRBJ2-5; TRBD1 agrees at 8 bases. The V gene end was trimmed by 3 bases and the J gene end by 5 bases; junction bases not matched to a gene: 8. This CDR3 region has 15 residues. Germline values: CDR1 LGHNA, CDR2 YNFKEQ. CDR3 residues: CASSQRSDRAETQYF. The CDR3 DNA follows: TGTGCCAGCAGCCAGAGGTCGGACAGGGCTGAGACCCAGTACTTC.

This clonotype appeared a few times. The chain is built from TRBV7-8 and TRBJ1-2; D is uncertain. Trimming removed 0 bases at V and 5 bases at J, with 13 bases between. CDR1 and CDR2 (germline): SGHVS, FQNEAQ. The CDR3 is 15 residues long. CDR3 loop: CASSLAQASRYGYTF. The CDR3 bases are TGTGCCAGCAGCTTAGCCCAGGCCTCTCGGTATGGCTACACCTTC.

The chain's CDR3 is CASRRREGTFAEQYF. CDR3 in DNA: TGCGCCAGCAGGAGGAGGGAAGGGACGTTTGCCGAGCAGTACTTC. V usage is TRBV5-1 and J usage is TRBJ2-7, with D possibly being TRBD2 (6 bases). This CDR3 comprises 15 residues. The V end lost 5 bases, the J end lost 6 bases, and 21 bases lay between the germline ends. Germline V gives CDR1 SGHRS, CDR2 YFSETQ.

CDR3 in DNA: TGTGCCAGCAGTGAAGCCCTTGACAGGGGCGGCTACACCTTC. As protein: CASSEALDRGGYTF. The chain couples TRBV6-1 to TRBJ1-2, with TRBD1 identical over 8 bases. Germline loops: CDR1 MNHNS, CDR2 SASEGT. The CDR3 totals 14 residues. Trimming removed 0 bases from V and 8 bases from J; junction bases left unmatched: 5.

The gene calls are TRBV7-9 and TRBJ1-1, with D possibly TRBD1 on 6 matching bases. This CDR3 has 14 residues. V lost 4 bases and J lost 4, with 13 bases in between. Germline CDR1 is SEHNR and CDR2 is FQNEAQ (reference sequence). For the CDR3, the DNA is TGTGCCAGCAGCTGGGCCGGGACATTCACTGAAGCTTTCTTT. This codes for CASSWAGTFTEAFF.

The chain uses TRBV12-3 or TRBV12-4 and TRBJ2-6; the match to TRBD1 covers 10 bases. The CDR3 runs to 17 residues. Trimming at V came to 8 bases and at J to 4 bases, leaving 11 bases not matched to a gene. CDR3 DNA sequence: TGTGCCAGCGACCGGGACAGGGGTCCCGGAGGGGCCAACGTCCTGACTTTC. It yields the protein CASDRDRGPGGANVLTF.

The chain uses TRBV7-6 and TRBJ1-1; a weak D match, TRBD1 (5 bases). The germline CDR1 and CDR2 sequences are SGHVS and FNYEAQ. The CDR3 is 17 residues long. CDR3 in amino acids: CALALAGTGEANTEAFF. In DNA, the CDR3 is TGTGCACTAGCTCTAGCGGGGACGGGGGAGGCGAACACTGAAGCTTTCTTT.

This chain uses TRBV20-1 with TRBJ1-6, with TRBD1 as a possible D gene (5 bases). The CDR3 runs 15 residues. Per germline, CDR1 DFQATT and CDR2 SNEGSKA (reference sequence). V dropped 0 bases and J dropped 1 base, with 7 bases sitting between them. The CDR3 protein is CSARDRVSYNSPLHF. CDR3 nucleotide sequence: TGCAGTGCTAGAGACAGGGTATCCTATAATTCACCCCTCCACTTT.

The J gene is TRBJ2-7, the V gene TRBV12-3 or TRBV12-4; 9 bases map to TRBD2. V shed 5 bases and J 7 bases; nucleotides not matched to a gene: 12. This CDR3 region has 15 residues. As DNA, the CDR3 is TGTGCCAGCAGTAATCCGGGACTAGCATCGGATGAGCAGTACTTC. Encoded protein: CASSNPGLASDEQYF.

The gene calls are TRBV5-1 and TRBJ2-6; D might be TRBD2 (6 bases). V was cut by 4 bases and J by 4 bases, with 18 bases left in between. The germline CDR1 and CDR2 sequences are SGHRS and YFSETQ. CDR3 length equals 17 residues. CDR3 sequence reads: CASSPTADAGGANVLTF. DNA of the CDR3: TGCGCCAGCAGCCCGACAGCAGACGCGGGGGGGGCCAACGTCCTGACTTTC.

This rearrangement joins TRBV7-3 to TRBJ2-1, with D possibly being TRBD2 (5 bases). The CDR3 consists of 15 residues. The germline V gene has CDR1 SGHTA and CDR2 FQGTGA. V was trimmed by 5 bases and J by 5 bases, leaving 16 bases between them. CDR3: CASSKLGAENNEQFF. DNA of the CDR3: TGTGCCAGCAGCAAGCTGGGAGCAGAGAACAATGAGCAGTTCTTC.

The V call is TRBV7-2, the J call TRBJ2-1, with D maybe TRBD2 (6 bases). V gave up 3 bases and J gave up 4 bases, with 13 bases separating them. Germline V gives CDR1 SGHTA, CDR2 FQGNSA. The CDR3 has 15 residues. The CDR3 DNA follows: TGTGCCAGCAGCTTTGCGGGGACTGCATACAATGAGCAGTTCTTC. Amino acid sequence: CASSFAGTAYNEQFF.

The chain is built from TRBV24-1 and TRBJ2-2, with D uncertain. The CDR3 consists of 15 residues. Per germline, CDR1 KGHDR and CDR2 SFDVKD. Trimming pared 3 bases from V and 6 bases from J, leaving 13 bases between. The CDR3 DNA reads TGTGCCACCAGTGATCAAGAGCTCCCAGCCGGGGAGCTGTTTTTT. Amino acids: CATSDQELPAGELFF.

This clonotype was seen more than once but under ten times. The chain is built from TRBV7-9 and TRBJ2-5; tentatively, D is TRBD1 (6 bases). Germline loops: CDR1 SEHNR, CDR2 FQNEAQ (reference sequence). Trimming shortened V by 4 bases and J by 5 bases, and 11 bases separated the two germline ends. This CDR3 has 13 amino acids. The CDR3 loop reads CASSSNRAETQYF. The CDR3 DNA reads TGTGCCAGCAGCTCTAACAGGGCCGAGACCCAGTACTTC. Variable domain in full (rest from reference TRBV7-9 and TRBJ2-5): DTGVSQNPRHKITKRGQNVTFRCDPISEHNRLYWYRQTLGQGPEFLTYFQNEAQLEKSRLLSDRFSAERPKGSFSTLEIQRTEQGDSAMYLCASSSNRAETQYFGPGTRLLVL.

This clonotype was recorded many times. This rearrangement joins TRBV27 to TRBJ2-7; D gene ambiguous. The V gene's germline CDR1 is MNHEY and CDR2 SMNVEV (reference sequence). CDR3 size: 12 residues. Trimming left V 5 bases short and J 7 bases short, with 12 bases between. The chain's CDR3 is CASSLLYGEQYF. The CDR3 nucleotides are TGTGCCAGCAGTCTCCTCTACGGGGAGCAGTACTTC.

This clonotype was seen only once. The chain carries TRBV11-2 and TRBJ2-7, with a tentative D call TRBD2 (5 bases). V shed 0 bases and J shed 0 bases, with 12 bases lying between them. The length of the CDR3 is 16 residues. Germline CDR1 SGHAT, CDR2 FQNNGV. The CDR3 nucleotides are TGTGCCAGCAGCTTAGATGAACTGGGGAGCTCCTACGAGCAGTACTTC. Translating it yields CASSLDELGSSYEQYF.

The chain carries TRBV6-5 and TRBJ2-1; D unclear. V was pared by 4 bases and J by 7 bases, with 5 bases between. CDR1 MNHEY and CDR2 SVGAGI come from the germline V gene. CDR3 length: 11 amino acids. The CDR3 loop reads CASSSINEQFF. The CDR3 DNA reads as TGTGCCAGCAGTTCGATTAATGAGCAGTTCTTC.

The V call is TRBV5-6, the J call TRBJ2-1, with TRBD2 matching 11 bases. J gave up 9 bases and V 4 bases, and 12 bases lay outside the gene matches. The CDR3 runs 16 residues. Germline V gene sequence: CDR1 SGHDT, CDR2 YYEEEE. CDR3 protein: CASSPPASGRIGEQFF. CDR3 nucleotides: TGTGCCAGCAGCCCCCCTGCTAGCGGGAGGATCGGTGAGCAGTTCTTC.

This chain connects TRBV12-3 or TRBV12-4 to TRBJ1-1; D ambiguous. V lost 3 bases to trimming and J lost 7 bases, with 15 bases between them. The CDR3 contains 14 residues. The CDR3 nucleotides read TGTGCCAGCAGTTTGGTTGAGATTGGCGGTGAAGCTTTCTTT. This codes for CASSLVEIGGEAFF.

This sequence joins TRBV20-1 and TRBJ2-5; 15 positions match TRBD2. Germline V gene lookup returns CDR1 DFQATT and CDR2 SNEGSKA (reference sequence). CDR3 length: 19 residues. V lost 1 base and J lost 1; bases outside the gene matches: 10. The CDR3 sequence is CSARGGMGLAGGTQETQYF. In nucleotides, the CDR3 is TGCAGTGCTAGAGGGGGAATGGGACTAGCGGGAGGTACCCAAGAGACCCAGTACTTC.

The chain is built from TRBV6-5 and TRBJ2-2; D might be TRBD2 (5 bases). The CDR3 extends over 16 amino acids. The V and J ends lost 8 bases and 0 bases respectively, with 16 bases between them. Germline-derived CDR1 and CDR2 are MNHEY and SVGAGI. The CDR3 nucleotides read TGTGCCAGCCGGCGGTGGGTCGGGGCGAACACCGGGGAGCTGTTTTTT. Amino acids: CASRRWVGANTGELFF.

The chain employs TRBV4-1 and TRBJ1-4, with D maybe TRBD1 (6 bases). This CDR3 is 15 amino acids long. Germline CDR1 and CDR2: MGHRA and YSYEKL. V was pared by 1 base and J by 8 bases, with 14 bases between. CDR3: CASSQGAGAGEKLFF. The CDR3 region has the DNA TGCGCCAGCAGCCAAGGGGCGGGGGCAGGGGAAAAACTGTTTTTT.

This clonotype was detected only once. The chain has TRBV20-1 and TRBJ2-7; the D is unclear. From germline, CDR1 is DFQATT and CDR2 SNEGSKA (reference sequence). With 6 bases removed from V and 0 bases from J, the gap between germline ends came to 12 bases. This CDR3 has 13 amino acids. The CDR3 DNA is TGCAGTGCAAGGGCCGCTAACTCCTACGAGCAGTACTTC. Translation: CSARAANSYEQYF.